A single sample gave rise to the 23 T cell receptor beta chains below, sequenced in a study of T-cell memory formation after mild COVID-19. TCRdb redid the calling of the 5' RACE reads with MiXCR, one entry per CDR3 protein. The data show around 200,000 distinct CDR3 sequences, with around 8.8% seen just once and roughly 3.5% held by the top ten. Sequencing was carried out using PBMCs or a T cell subset sorted from them (not recorded which). The origin of the receptors is a man in his late teens or twenties who had mild COVID-19 (a few samples of this study predate the infection). Cell type and time point are not known.

The table lists this clonotype with many counts. The chain joins TRBV5-1 to TRBJ2-2; D not certain. Germline V gene data show CDR1 as SGHRS and CDR2 as YFSETQ. Trimming removed 6 bases at V and 7 bases at J, with 10 bases between. There are 12 residues in the CDR3. This chain's CDR3 is CASKAAIGELFF. The CDR3 DNA is TGCGCCAGCAAGGCGGCCATCGGGGAGCTGTTTTTT.

The chain carries TRBV7-9 and TRBJ2-7, with D perhaps matching TRBD2 (5 bases). With 5 bases removed from V and 5 bases from J, the gap between germline ends came to 13 bases. Germline V gene sequence: CDR1 SEHNR, CDR2 FQNEAQ (reference sequence). The CDR3 is 13 residues long. The CDR3 spells CASSRGLDNEQYF. CDR3 DNA: TGTGCCAGCAGCAGAGGACTCGACAACGAGCAGTACTTC.

This clonotype was counted between two and nine times. J is TRBJ1-2 and V is TRBV30, with a weak D call TRBD1 (5 bases). This CDR3 spans 13 amino acids. V lost 1 base and J 4 bases, leaving 10 bases between the germline ends. CDR1 and CDR2 from the germline V gene are GTSNPN and SVGIG (reference sequence). CDR3 protein: CAWSDTTGYGYTF. In DNA, the CDR3 is TGTGCCTGGAGTGACACAACAGGCTATGGCTACACCTTC. The whole variable domain, filled in from reference TRBV30 and TRBJ1-2, reads SQTIHQWPATLVQPVGSPLSLECTVEGTSNPNLYWYRQAAGRGLQLLFYSVGIGQISSEVPQNLSASRPQDRQFILSSKKLLLSDSGFYLCAWSDTTGYGYTFGSGTRLTVV.

At least ten counts were recorded for this clonotype. The chain links TRBV5-1 to TRBJ2-2; 8 nucleotides match TRBD1. The J segment lost 5 bases and the V segment lost 3 bases, leaving 6 bases of the junction unmatched. CDR1 is SGHRS and CDR2 is YFSETQ in the germline V gene. The CDR3 consists of 15 residues. Here the CDR3 DNA reads TGCGCCAGCAGCTCGCGACAGGGGCAGACCGGGGAGCTGTTTTTT. Its protein product is CASSSRQGQTGELFF.

This clonotype was counted at least ten times. The chain employs TRBV6-2 or TRBV6-3 and TRBJ2-7, with 7 bases fitting TRBD1. Losses at the gene ends were 6 bases for V and 3 bases for J; bases not matched to a gene: 5. Germline V lookup: CDR1 MNHEY, CDR2 SVGEGT. The CDR3 runs to 13 residues. The CDR3 nucleotides read TGTGCCAGCAGACACCGACAGGGCTACGAGCAGTACGTC. Protein product: CASRHRQGYEQYV.

This clonotype has a count of ten or more. The gene calls are TRBV20-1 and TRBJ1-2; D may be TRBD1 (6 bases). The CDR3 runs to 14 residues. The V and J ends lost 0 bases and 8 bases respectively, with 16 bases between them. Germline V gene lookup returns CDR1 DFQATT and CDR2 SNEGSKA (reference sequence). The chain's CDR3 is CSARDLGASSGYTF. The CDR3 bases are TGCAGTGCTAGAGATCTGGGGGCGTCTTCCGGCTACACCTTC.

V and J are TRBV4-2 and TRBJ2-3; a possible D gene is TRBD1 (6 bases). V lost 0 bases to trimming and J lost 6 bases, with 10 bases between them. The CDR3 length is 14 residues. The germline CDR1 and CDR2 sequences are LGHNA and YNFKEQ. The CDR3 sequence: CASSQESQGDTQYF. The DNA for the CDR3 is TGTGCCAGCAGCCAAGAGAGCCAGGGGGATACGCAGTATTTT.

This clonotype occurred many times. The rearrangement uses TRBV12-3 or TRBV12-4 and TRBJ2-7, with D possibly being TRBD1 (6 bases). The CDR3 covers 14 residues. V gave up 5 bases and J gave up 2 bases, with 13 bases separating them. CDR3 nucleotides: TGTGCCAGCAGTCAGGGGCCAGGCGCCTACGAGCAGTACTTC. Translating gives CASSQGPGAYEQYF.

This clonotype was seen many times. The V call is TRBV7-2, the J call TRBJ2-5, with 8 bases identical to TRBD2. This CDR3 has 14 residues. V dropped 3 bases and J dropped 5; count of bases not matched to a gene: 5. From germline, CDR1 is SGHTA and CDR2 FQGNSA. The CDR3 DNA sequence: TGTGCCAGCAGCTTGGGGACTAGTTCGGAGACCCAGTACTTC. This sequence encodes CASSLGTSSETQYF.

With regard to this clonotype: Since a much larger clone is just one base distant, this may be a read error. The CDR3 end shows no conserved phenylalanine or tryptophan, and so a read error is likely. This chain links TRBV5-1 with TRBJ1-1, with 7 bases identical to TRBD1. CDR1 is SGHRS, CDR2 YFSETQ, per germline. This CDR3 region has 15 residues. V gave up 1 base and J gave up 6 bases; unmatched junction bases: 9. The CDR3 DNA reads as TGCGCCAGCAGCTTGCTAGGCAGGGGGTCTTCTGAAGCTTTCTAT. Protein product: CASSLLGRGSSEAFY.

The chain carries TRBV5-6 and TRBJ2-1, with D possibly TRBD2 on 5 matching bases. Germline V CDR1 and CDR2: SGHDT, YYEEEE. The CDR3 consists of 15 residues. V dropped 5 bases and J dropped 5 bases, with 17 bases sitting between them. The CDR3 loop is CASSYTDYSDNEQFF. The CDR3 DNA reads as TGTGCCAGCAGTTATACAGACTACTCGGACAATGAGCAGTTCTTC.

The gene calls are TRBV2 and TRBJ2-3; 7 nucleotides match TRBD1. Losses at the gene ends were 6 bases for V and 0 bases for J; bases not matched to a gene: 9. This CDR3 has 16 amino acids. Germline V gives CDR1 SNHLY, CDR2 FYNNEI. Written as DNA, the CDR3 is TGTGCCAGCAGAGCCGACAGGGCAATAAGCACAGATACGCAGTATTTT. This translates into CASRADRAISTDTQYF.

This clonotype was observed many times. V and J are TRBV4-1 and TRBJ2-7; 10 bases match TRBD2. With 0 bases clipped from V and 6 bases from J, the junction kept 11 bases outside the gene matches. Germline-derived CDR1 and CDR2 are MGHRA and YSYEKL. The CDR3 runs to 17 residues. CDR3 sequence reads: CASSQEGKTSGKTEQYF. The CDR3 DNA reads TGCGCCAGCAGCCAAGAAGGGAAAACTAGCGGGAAAACCGAGCAGTACTTC.

This clonotype was recorded many times. This chain links TRBV7-2 with TRBJ2-2; 9 bases are a match to TRBD2. In germline, CDR1 is SGHTA, CDR2 FQGNSA. Losses at the gene ends were 4 bases for V and 7 bases for J; bases not matched to a gene: 7. This CDR3 has 15 amino acids. The CDR3 reads CASSWASGVGGELFF. The CDR3 DNA follows: TGTGCCAGCAGCTGGGCTAGCGGGGTAGGCGGGGAGCTGTTTTTT. Complete variable domain (other parts from reference TRBV7-2 and TRBJ2-2): GAGVSQSPSNKVTEKGKDVELRCDPISGHTALYWYRQSLGQGLEFLIYFQGNSAPDKSGLPSDRFSAERTGGSVSTLTIQRTQQEDSAVYLCASSWASGVGGELFFGEGSRLTVL.

This clonotype was recorded a few times. V is TRBV24-1 and J is TRBJ2-7; TRBD1 matches 7 bases. The V gene's germline CDR1 is KGHDR and CDR2 SFDVKD. This CDR3 contains 10 residues. V trimming: 11 bases; J trimming: 5 bases; junction bases outside the gene matches: 2. CDR3 sequence: CANDRDEQYF. DNA for the CDR3: TGTGCCAACGACAGGGACGAGCAGTACTTC.

The genes are TRBV7-4 and TRBJ2-7, with D possibly matching TRBD2 (6 bases). CDR3 length: 14 residues. Trimming took off 1 base at V and 2 bases at J, with 9 bases between the two ends. Germline CDR1 is SGHVT and CDR2 is SQSDAQ. Written as DNA, the CDR3 is TGTGCCAGCAGCTTAGGGGGGGAGACCTACGAGCAGTACTTC. Protein: CASSLGGETYEQYF.

V usage is TRBV7-2 and J usage is TRBJ2-1; a weak D match, TRBD1 (6 bases). Germline-derived CDR1 and CDR2 are SGHTA and FQGNSA. The CDR3 length is 17 residues. Trimming took 2 bases from V and 4 from J, leaving 18 bases between them. CDR3 in DNA: TGTGCCAGCAGCTTATATCTATTCGGGACATCATACAATGAGCAGTTCTTC. Amino acid sequence: CASSLYLFGTSYNEQFF.

This clonotype was seen a few times. The chain is built from TRBV7-9 and TRBJ1-2, with a possible D match to TRBD1 (6 bases). Germline V gives CDR1 SEHNR, CDR2 FQNEAQ (reference sequence). This CDR3 has 13 amino acids. The V gene lost 5 bases and the J gene lost 8 bases, with 15 bases spanning the gap. The CDR3 here is CASSATGTTGYTF. The CDR3 DNA follows: TGTGCCAGCAGCGCTACCGGGACAACGGGCTACACCTTC.

This clonotype was picked up many times. The V gene is TRBV5-1, the J gene TRBJ1-1; D possibly corresponds to TRBD1 (5 bases). V dropped 4 bases and J dropped 5 bases, with 12 bases sitting between them. The CDR3 covers 13 residues. Germline CDR1 reads SGHRS; CDR2 reads YFSETQ. The chain's CDR3 is CASSGAGGTEAFF. CDR3 bases: TGCGCCAGCAGCGGGGCAGGCGGAACTGAAGCTTTCTTT.

This sequence joins TRBV23-1 and TRBJ1-2, with TRBD1 identical over 8 bases. Being an ORF, TRBV23-1 has a function that is uncertain. The trim removed 3 bases at V and 2 bases at J, leaving 11 bases unmatched. CDR3 length equals 17 residues. Here the CDR3 DNA reads TGCGCCAGCAGTCACCTCGGGACAGGCCCCACCAACTATGGCTACACCTTC. This sequence encodes CASSHLGTGPTNYGYTF.

This clonotype was seen only a few times. The J gene is TRBJ1-2, the V gene TRBV29-1; TRBD1 might be the D (5 bases). The CDR3 runs 13 residues. Germline-derived CDR1 and CDR2 are SQVTM and ANQGSEA. The germline V and J ends were trimmed by 6 bases and 4 bases, with 15 bases remaining between them. CDR3 sequence (DNA): TGCAGCGTAGGGTCCACAGGAATCTATGGCTACACCTTC. Translation: CSVGSTGIYGYTF.

This clonotype has more than one count but fewer than ten. The chain has TRBV5-1 and TRBJ2-3; D gene unclear. CDR1 and CDR2 from the germline V gene are SGHRS and YFSETQ. V was clipped by 6 bases and J by 0 bases, with 8 bases between them. The CDR3 loop spans 13 amino acids. CDR3 protein: CASNSMSTDTQYF. For the CDR3, the DNA is TGCGCCAGCAACTCGATGAGCACAGATACGCAGTATTTT.

This chain uses TRBV4-3 with TRBJ2-3, with D perhaps matching TRBD2 (6 bases). Germline CDR1 reads LGHNA; CDR2 reads YSLEER. The V gene lost 1 base and the J gene lost 2 bases, with 10 bases spanning the gap. This CDR3 contains 15 residues. CDR3 in amino acids: CASSQVGGVTDTQYF. The CDR3 DNA sequence: TGCGCCAGCAGCCAAGTAGGCGGGGTCACAGATACGCAGTATTTT.